This T cell receptor (beta chain) was captured in a study of blood T cell repertoires in COVID-19. Study details: COVID-19 samples collected from the United States, Italy and Spain covered acute and convalescent phases. PBMCs, B-cell-depleted T cells, or T cells provided the cDNA or gDNA that made up the material.

The CDR3 consists of 12 residues. Germline V gives CDR1 SGHRS, CDR2 YFSETQ. The germline V and J ends were trimmed by 0 bases and 8 bases, with 8 bases remaining between them. In the study's own analysis: Amplification with reference gene primers provided the estimates of nucleated cell counts. Produced via immunoSEQ multiplex PCR; TCRdb's table is partial and in-frame only. D and trimming come from the DNA, and the V and J calls and clone size come from that table. The sample gives tens of thousands of clones, 75% to 85% of which show up once; 6.5% to 7.5% is in the top ten. Sequencing was carried out using peripheral blood. The chain is built from TRBV5-1 and TRBJ1-2; maybe TRBD1 (6 bases). The clonotype originates from a man aged 55 to 70 with acute or convalescent COVID-19. The CDR3 region has the DNA TGCGCCAGCAGCTTGGACAGGGTAGGCTACACCTTC. This sequence encodes CASSLDRVGYTF.